This passage covers 24 T cell receptor beta chains from one sample sequenced in a study of tumor and adjacent non-tumor tissue in lung cancer. A modified ARM-PCR protocol with three rounds of nested PCR amplified TCRbeta. One entry per CDR3 protein, called by TCRdb with MiXCR from the multiplex PCR reads. The sample has about 68,000 distinct CDR3 sequences, 55% to 75% seen once. No cell sorting was done before RNA was extracted from the tissue. Sequenced input: lung tumor tissue. The source of these receptors is a man aged 45-65 years with non-small cell lung cancer.

Details on this clonotype: Mismatch with germline at one junction end may stem from a read error. The genes are TRBV4-1 and TRBJ2-2, with 10 positions matching TRBD2. Germline V CDR1 and CDR2: MGHRA, YSYEKL. The length of the CDR3 is 17 residues. The CDR3: CASSQISGGPNTVELFF. The DNA for the CDR3 is TGTGCCAGCAGCCAAATTAGCGGGGGGCCCAACACCGTGGAGCTGTTTTTT.

A remark on this clonotype: A read error may explain this, as a much larger clone is one base away. The J gene is TRBJ1-2, the V gene TRBV6-1; 7 nucleotides line up with TRBD1. After removal of 5 bases from V and 6 bases from J, the junction contained 9 bases not matched to a gene. Germline CDR1 reads MNHNS; CDR2 reads SASEGT. The CDR3 length is 14 residues. The DNA of the CDR3 is TGTGCCAGCAGTACCCGGGACAGTGTGCATGGCTACACCTTC. Its translation: CASSTRDSVHGYTF.

Many counts were recorded for this clonotype. V gene TRBV20-1 combines with J gene TRBJ1-5; TRBD1 agrees at 9 bases. The CDR3 runs to 13 residues. Germline V CDR1 and CDR2: DFQATT, SNEGSKA (reference sequence). Germline trimming cut 6 bases from V and 6 bases from J; bases unmatched to any gene: 6. The CDR3 nucleotides are TGCAGTGCAACGGACAGGGGAGGTCAGCCCCAGCATTTT. Its protein product is CSATDRGGQPQHF.

This clonotype showed up many times. The chain carries TRBV6-2 or TRBV6-3 and TRBJ2-1, with D perhaps matching TRBD1 or TRBD2 (6 bases each). Germline CDR1 MNHEY, CDR2 SVGEGT. The CDR3 is 11 residues long. Trimming stripped 11 bases from V and 10 bases from J, with 15 bases between. CDR3 amino acids: CAVGGQGEQFF. CDR3 DNA: TGTGCCGTCGGGGGCCAGGGGGAGCAGTTCTTC.

This clonotype was recorded many times. V usage is TRBV11-1 and J usage is TRBJ2-1, with 7 bases aligning to TRBD2. This CDR3 is 16 amino acids long. Germline V lookup: CDR1 SGHAT, CDR2 FQDESV (reference sequence). V dropped 0 bases and J dropped 3; count of bases not matched to a gene: 5. The CDR3 reads CASSLAATSHYNEQFF. CDR3 DNA sequence: TGTGCCAGCAGCTTAGCTGCGACTAGCCACTACAATGAGCAGTTCTTC.

This clonotype was detected once. The chain employs TRBV12-3 or TRBV12-4 and TRBJ2-3; perhaps TRBD2 as D (6 bases). Deletions cut 2 bases from V and 3 bases from J, with 9 bases between. The CDR3 consists of 14 residues. The CDR3: CASSLMRDTDTQYF. Here the CDR3 DNA reads TGTGCCAGCAGTTTAATGCGGGATACAGATACGCAGTATTTT.

A remark on this clonotype: The conserved final phenylalanine or tryptophan is absent from the CDR3, which likely points to a read error. The chain uses TRBV6-5 and TRBJ2-2, with 7 bases fitting TRBD1. The CDR3 length is 13 residues. Germline CDR1 and CDR2: MNHEY and SVGAGI. The J segment lost 4 bases and the V segment lost 10 bases, leaving 6 bases of the junction unmatched. CDR3: CATTRGCTGELFS. The CDR3 DNA reads TGTGCCACAACCAGGGGGTGCACCGGGGAGCTGTTTTCT.

This clonotype occurred a few times. A read error is possible here, since a much larger clone lies one base away. V usage is TRBV12-3 or TRBV12-4 and J usage is TRBJ1-5; no reliable D call. The CDR3 contains 14 residues. CDR3 amino acids: CASSLGQIDQSQHF. CDR3 nucleotide sequence: TGTGCCAGCAGTTTGGGCCAAATAGATCAGTCCCAGCATTTT.

This chain joins TRBV12-3 or TRBV12-4 and TRBJ2-4, with D hard to call. The V gene lost 1 base and the J gene lost 0 bases, with 4 bases spanning the gap. This CDR3 region has 14 residues. DNA for the CDR3: TGTGCCAGCAGTTTAGGACTAGCCAAAAACATTCAGTACTTC. Translated: CASSLGLAKNIQYF.

Notes on this clonotype: A read error may explain this, as a much larger clone is one base away. The chain is built from TRBV11-1 and TRBJ2-2, with D possibly called TRBD1 or TRBD2 (5 bases each). Germline CDR1 reads SGHAT; CDR2 reads FQDESV (reference sequence). The CDR3 contains 13 residues. Trimming left V 5 bases short and J 9 bases short, with 13 bases between. The CDR3, as DNA: TGTGCCAGCAGCGGGGGTCCAGTAAGGGAGCTGTTTTTT. Protein: CASSGGPVRELFF.

For this clonotype: This may be a read error: a much more frequent sequence differs by one nucleotide. The rearrangement links TRBV30 to TRBJ2-7; D gene uncertain. This CDR3 region has 11 residues. Germline CDR1 is GTSNPN and CDR2 is SVGIG (reference sequence). The CDR3 loop reads CVWSVTYEQYF. CDR3 sequence (DNA): TGTGTCTGGAGTGTAACGTACGAGCAGTACTTC. The full variable domain, in which reference TRBV30 and TRBJ2-7 provide the parts outside the CDR3, is SQTIHQWPATLVQPVGSPLSLECTVEGTSNPNLYWYRQAAGRGLQLLFYSVGIGQISSEVPQNLSASRPQDRQFILSSKKLLLSDSGFYLCVWSVTYEQYFGPGTRLTVT.

This clonotype was picked up a small number of times. A much larger clone is a single base away; this may be a read error. The gene calls are TRBV10-3 and TRBJ2-5; tentative D call: TRBD2 (5 bases). V dropped 8 bases and J dropped 1 base, with 14 bases sitting between them. This CDR3 is built from 14 residues. Germline CDR1 is ENHRY and CDR2 is SYGVKD. CDR3 bases: TGTGCCATCGGCGGACGGGGTTTCCAAGAGACCCAGTACTTC. The encoded protein is CAIGGRGFQETQYF.

This clonotype has at least ten counts. J is TRBJ2-3 and V is TRBV5-4; D ambiguous. Deletions cut 3 bases from V and 4 bases from J, with 12 bases between. The CDR3 totals 14 residues. Germline loops: CDR1 SGHNT, CDR2 YYREEE (reference sequence). As DNA, the CDR3 is TGTGCCAGCAGCTCCGTAGAAGCCCCAGATACGCAGTATTTT. Its protein product is CASSSVEAPDTQYF.

J is TRBJ2-3 and V is TRBV5-5, with TRBD1 as a possible D gene (6 bases). Germline values: CDR1 SGHKS, CDR2 YYEKEE (reference sequence). The germline V and J ends were trimmed by 1 base and 7 bases, with 13 bases remaining between them. The CDR3 is 14 amino acids. CDR3 region: CASSLQGMIYTQYF. DNA for the CDR3: TGTGCCAGCAGCTTGCAGGGGATGATATATACGCAGTATTTT.

As regards this clonotype: Compared with germline, one end of the junction differs, possibly owing to a read error. The chain recombines TRBV6-6 with TRBJ1-5; D gene ambiguous. Germline V gene sequence: CDR1 MNHNY, CDR2 SVGAGI (reference sequence). The CDR3 spans 13 residues. The CDR3 DNA follows: TGTGTCAGCACTTCGAGGGTTAATCAGCCCCAGCATTTT. This codes for CVSTSRVNQPQHF.

This clonotype was counted a few times. This chain links TRBV11-2 with TRBJ2-3; D perhaps matches TRBD2 (5 bases). Germline V gene data show CDR1 as SGHAT and CDR2 as FQNNGV. This CDR3 has 16 residues. V was cut by 0 bases and J by 6 bases, with 16 bases left in between. The CDR3 loop is CASSLEGRLKMDTQYF. As DNA, the CDR3 is TGTGCCAGCAGCTTAGAGGGGAGACTGAAGATGGATACGCAGTATTTT.

A note on this clonotype: One end of the junction varies from germline; a read error may be responsible. V gene TRBV6-5 combines with J gene TRBJ1-5; D unresolved. The CDR3 spans 15 residues. From germline, CDR1 is MNHEY and CDR2 SVGAGI. The CDR3 sequence is CVSSYTSVQDQPQHF. CDR3 nucleotides: TGTGTCAGCAGTTACACGTCAGTGCAGGATCAGCCCCAGCATTTT.

This clonotype was recorded only once. The CDR3 ends on some other residue instead of the conserved phenylalanine or tryptophan, so this is likely a read error. This rearrangement joins TRBV6-6 to TRBJ1-6; no clear D gene. V was trimmed by 6 bases and J by 0 bases, leaving 15 bases between them. The germline CDR1 and CDR2 sequences are MNHNY and SVGAGI (reference sequence). The length of the CDR3 is 17 residues. The CDR3 loop reads CASSHDETSSYNSPLHY. The CDR3 bases are TGTGCCAGCAGCCACGATGAGACGAGCTCCTATAATTCACCCCTCCACTAT.

A remark on this clonotype: A much larger clone sits a single nucleotide away, making a read error possible. V gene TRBV28 combines with J gene TRBJ2-5, with D perhaps TRBD2 (6 bases). The V gene lost 3 bases and the J gene lost 2 bases, with 13 bases spanning the gap. Germline V lookup: CDR1 MDHEN, CDR2 SYDVKM. This CDR3 contains 15 residues. The CDR3 DNA is TGTGCCAGCAGTTTTGTACATGGGAGGCAAGAGACCCAGTACTTC. It translates to CASSFVHGRQETQYF.

As to this clonotype: With a much larger clone just one base away, this may be a read error. This is likely a read error, given that the CDR3 carries no conserved phenylalanine or tryptophan at its end. This rearrangement joins TRBV6-6 to TRBJ1-2, with TRBD1 as a possible D gene (6 bases). The CDR3 length is 13 residues. Germline CDR1 MNHNY, CDR2 SVGAGI (reference sequence). Trimming cost V 4 bases and J 2 bases, with 8 bases left between them. CDR3 nucleotides: TGTGCCAGCAGTTCAGGGGTAAACTATGGCTACACCATC. Its translation is CASSSGVNYGYTI.

This clonotype was observed at least ten times. The chain couples TRBV29-1 to TRBJ2-7; weak D call: TRBD2 (6 bases). CDR3 size: 11 residues. V lost 6 bases and J lost 6, with 12 bases in between. Per the germline V gene, CDR1 is SQVTM and CDR2 is ANQGSEA. CDR3 protein: CSVFVGGEQYF. For the CDR3, the DNA is TGCAGCGTCTTCGTCGGGGGCGAGCAGTACTTC.

Concerning this clonotype: Mismatch with germline at one junction end may stem from a read error. This chain uses TRBV10-3 with TRBJ2-3, with 9 bases aligning to TRBD2. The germline V gene encodes CDR1 ENHRY and CDR2 SYGVKD. The CDR3 spans 15 residues. DNA for the CDR3: TGTCCCATCAGTAGGATTAGCGGGGGTGCAGATACGCAGTATTTT. Its protein product is CPISRISGGADTQYF.

V gene TRBV12-3 or TRBV12-4 combines with J gene TRBJ1-1; D uncertain. The CDR3 totals 14 residues. Trimming removed 5 bases at V and 4 bases at J, with 14 bases between. CDR3 loop: CASSPDMKGTEAFF. The CDR3 DNA follows: TGTGCCAGCAGTCCAGACATGAAGGGCACTGAAGCTTTCTTT.

The genes are TRBV19 and TRBJ2-1; D gene uncertain. This CDR3 is built from 11 residues. Between the trimmed V and J ends, which lost 10 bases and 5 bases, there was a span of 9 bases. The germline V gene has CDR1 LNHDA and CDR2 SQIVND (reference sequence). The CDR3 nucleotides read TGTGCCACCCGACGGAACAATGAGCAGTTCTTC. It specifies CATRRNNEQFF.